What follows are 32 T cell receptor beta chains derived from one specimen sequenced in a study of blood T cell repertoires in COVID-19. Here immunoSEQ multiplex PCR was the method, and the copy in TCRdb shows in-frame clones only, minus some. The table records some 48,000 clones, about four fifths of them present only once. What was sequenced was peripheral blood. The receptors stem from a human donor in a cohort sampled during active COVID-19.

V and J are TRBV6-5 and TRBJ2-7; D unclear. Germline CDR1 reads MNHEY; CDR2 reads SVGAGI. The ends were cut back, 6 bases at V and 11 bases at J, with 14 bases in the middle. This CDR3 is built from 11 residues. The chain's CDR3 is CASRGLRTEYF. The CDR3 bases are TGTGCCAGCAGGGGCCTTCGCACGGAGTACTTC.

The rearrangement links TRBV12-3 or TRBV12-4 to TRBJ1-5; perhaps TRBD1 as D (5 bases). Trimming took 5 bases from V and 4 from J, leaving 6 bases between them. The CDR3 extends over 12 amino acids. The CDR3 nucleotides read TGTGCCAGCAGTGACAGTAATCAGCCCCAGCATTTT. This translates into CASSDSNQPQHF.

The V gene is TRBV29-1, the J gene TRBJ2-3, with 10 bases that match TRBD2. The CDR3 covers 14 residues. V shed 6 bases and J 6 bases; nucleotides not matched to a gene: 9. Germline CDR1 reads SQVTM; CDR2 reads ANQGSEA. The CDR3 DNA follows: TGCAGCGTCGGCCGAAAACTAGCGGGGGATACGCAGTATTTT. It yields the protein CSVGRKLAGDTQYF.

The chain couples TRBV5-1 to TRBJ2-7, with TRBD1 identical over 9 bases. The CDR3 consists of 15 residues. The V gene end was trimmed by 4 bases and the J gene end by 3 bases; junction bases not matched to a gene: 8. In germline, CDR1 is SGHRS, CDR2 YFSETQ. The CDR3 reads CASSGGTGNFYEQYF. The CDR3 region has the DNA TGCGCCAGCAGCGGAGGGACAGGGAATTTCTACGAGCAGTACTTC.

This chain connects TRBV21-1 to TRBJ1-1; TRBD1 is the table's D call and was not checked against the DNA. TRBV21-1 corresponds to a pseudogene. CDR3 size: 14 residues. CDR3 sequence reads: CASSWDSLITEAFF. The CDR3, as DNA: TGTGCCAGCAGCTGGGACAGCCTCATCACTGAAGCTTTCTTT.

This rearrangement joins TRBV2 to TRBJ2-3; 7 nucleotides align to TRBD2. The CDR3 is 13 amino acids. Trimming removed 4 bases from V and 4 bases from J; junction bases left unmatched: 2. Looked up from germline, CDR1 is SNHLY and CDR2 is FYNNEI. In DNA form, the CDR3 reads TGTGCCAGCAGTGGGGGGGGAGCAGATACGCAGTATTTT. Amino acid sequence: CASSGGGADTQYF.

This chain uses TRBV10-2 with TRBJ2-3, with 14 nucleotides matching TRBD2. The CDR3 extends over 16 amino acids. Germline assignment: CDR1 WSHSY and CDR2 SAAADI. Trimming at V came to 6 bases and at J to 4 bases, leaving 6 bases not matched to a gene. CDR3 residues: CASRGRGLAGADTQYF. CDR3 in DNA: TGCGCCAGCAGGGGAAGGGGACTAGCGGGGGCAGATACGCAGTATTTT.

V usage is TRBV18 and J usage is TRBJ2-1; no clear D gene. Between the trimmed V and J ends, which lost 0 bases and 7 bases, there was a span of 7 bases. Per the germline V gene, CDR1 is KGHSH and CDR2 is LQKENI. CDR3 length: 13 amino acids. The CDR3 here is CASSPPLENEQFF. The CDR3 nucleotides are TGTGCCAGCTCACCACCCCTTGAGAATGAGCAGTTCTTC.

The J gene is TRBJ2-7, the V gene TRBV19; 10 nucleotides line up with TRBD1. Looked up from germline, CDR1 is LNHDA and CDR2 is SQIVND (reference sequence). The V segment lost 7 bases and the J segment 2 bases; nucleotides outside the gene matches: 11. CDR3 size: 16 residues. CDR3: CASNHPSGTGAYEQYF. Here the CDR3 DNA reads TGTGCCAGTAACCACCCTTCCGGGACAGGGGCCTACGAGCAGTACTTC.

The V gene is TRBV18, the J gene TRBJ2-5; a possible D gene is TRBD2 (6 bases). Germline V lookup: CDR1 KGHSH, CDR2 LQKENI. Trimming shortened V by 5 bases and J by 9 bases, and 13 bases separated the two germline ends. There are 12 residues in the CDR3. CDR3 loop: CASSFGTDAQYF. The DNA of the CDR3 is TGTGCCAGCTCATTCGGGACTGACGCCCAGTACTTC.

This chain links TRBV4-1 with TRBJ1-2; possible D gene TRBD1, 5 bases. V was shortened by 0 bases and J by 9 bases, with 8 bases between the two germline ends. Germline V gene lookup returns CDR1 MGHRA and CDR2 YSYEKL. CDR3 size: 12 residues. The chain's CDR3 is CASSQEGGSYTF. Here the CDR3 DNA reads TGCGCCAGCAGCCAAGAGGGGGGTAGCTACACCTTC.

The rearrangement uses TRBV11-2 and TRBJ2-3; TRBD2 is a possible D gene (6 bases). The length of the CDR3 is 16 residues. The germline V gene encodes CDR1 SGHAT and CDR2 FQNNGV. V was cut by 5 bases and J by 2 bases, with 17 bases left in between. The CDR3 nucleotides are TGTGCCAGCAGCCCGAAGGGACTTTCCTTCACAGATACGCAGTATTTT. Its translation: CASSPKGLSFTDTQYF. The complete variable domain, with remaining parts taken from reference TRBV11-2 and TRBJ2-3, reads EAGVAQSPRYKIIEKRQSVAFWCNPISGHATLYWYQQILGQGPKLLIQFQNNGVVDDSQLPKDRFSAERLKGVDSTLKIQPAKLEDSAVYLCASSPKGLSFTDTQYFGPGTRLTVL.

The chain couples TRBV24-1 to TRBJ1-4, with 7 bases lining up with TRBD1. The junction had 10 bases not matched to a gene; V was cut back by 3 bases and J by 7 bases. Per germline, CDR1 KGHDR and CDR2 SFDVKD. The CDR3 loop spans 16 amino acids. The CDR3, as DNA: TGTGCCACCAGTGATCCGACCGCGGGACAGCTTGAAAAACTGTTTTTT. Protein sequence: CATSDPTAGQLEKLFF.

The gene calls are TRBV27 and TRBJ2-1; D might be TRBD1 (6 bases). V lost 5 bases and J 3 bases, leaving 8 bases between the germline ends. CDR3 length equals 13 residues. The germline V gene encodes CDR1 MNHEY and CDR2 SMNVEV (reference sequence). The DNA of the CDR3 is TGTGCCAGCAGTAGGACAGTCTACAATGAGCAGTTCTTC. Translation: CASSRTVYNEQFF.

The chain has TRBV2 and TRBJ2-7, with 8 bases fitting TRBD2. In germline, CDR1 is SNHLY, CDR2 FYNNEI. After removal of 5 bases from V and 0 bases from J, the junction contained 9 bases not matched to a gene. The CDR3 runs 16 residues. CDR3 amino acids: CASSSGTRGLSYEQYF. CDR3 sequence (DNA): TGTGCCAGCAGTTCTGGGACTAGGGGCCTCTCCTACGAGCAGTACTTC.

The rearrangement links TRBV4-1 to TRBJ2-5; 11 positions match TRBD1. The V gene's germline CDR1 is MGHRA and CDR2 YSYEKL. The CDR3 is made up of 14 amino acids. With V trimmed by 8 bases and J by 4 bases, 6 bases remained unmatched. The CDR3 sequence is CASDDGTGGETQYF. The CDR3 region has the DNA TGCGCCAGCGACGACGGGACAGGGGGAGAGACCCAGTACTTC.

The CDR3 region is CASSPGLLTTGELFF. The CDR3 DNA reads TGTGCCAGCAGCCCGGGACTCCTGACCACCGGGGAGCTGTTTTTT. This chain links TRBV11-1 with TRBJ2-2, with D perhaps TRBD2 (6 bases). This CDR3 is built from 15 residues. Trimming pared 5 bases from V and 4 bases from J, leaving 14 bases between. The germline CDR1 and CDR2 sequences are SGHAT and FQDESV (reference sequence).

This clone was counted a single time. This rearrangement joins TRBV9 to TRBJ2-5, with a weak D call TRBD1 (8 bases). In germline, CDR1 is SGDLS, CDR2 YYNGEE. Trimming removed 4 bases from V and 2 bases from J, with 21 bases in between. The CDR3 is 17 amino acids. The CDR3 nucleotides are TGTGCCAGCAGCTTGGGCAGGGGGCGGGGGAGTCAAGAGACCCAGTACTTC. Translating gives CASSLGRGRGSQETQYF.

The chain carries TRBV5-1 and TRBJ2-3; tentatively, D is TRBD1 (5 bases). Per germline, CDR1 SGHRS and CDR2 YFSETQ. The CDR3 has 16 residues. Deletions cut 4 bases from V and 1 base from J, with 16 bases between. The CDR3 sequence is CASSPKQGGGTDTQYF. In nucleotides, the CDR3 is TGCGCCAGCAGCCCGAAGCAGGGCGGTGGCACAGATACGCAGTATTTT.

This chain links TRBV11-2 with TRBJ2-7; 7 bases align to TRBD1. CDR3 size: 16 residues. Germline V gene sequence: CDR1 SGHAT, CDR2 FQNNGV. With V trimmed by 6 bases and J by 0 bases, 11 bases remained unmatched. The CDR3 sequence: CASRSHRGPHSYEQYF. CDR3 DNA: TGTGCCAGCAGGTCACACAGGGGACCCCACTCCTACGAGCAGTACTTC. The variable domain in full, completed from reference TRBV11-2 and TRBJ2-7, reads EAGVAQSPRYKIIEKRQSVAFWCNPISGHATLYWYQQILGQGPKLLIQFQNNGVVDDSQLPKDRFSAERLKGVDSTLKIQPAKLEDSAVYLCASRSHRGPHSYEQYFGPGTRLTVT.

The chain carries TRBV2 and TRBJ1-6; D uncertain. The germline gives CDR1 SNHLY, CDR2 FYNNEI. V shed 3 bases and J shed 10 bases, with 19 bases lying between them. The CDR3 has 16 residues. The DNA of the CDR3 is TGTGCCAGCAGTGAGAGTCATCCGGGGTCGGGATCACCCCTCCACTTT. Translating gives CASSESHPGSGSPLHF.

This sequence joins TRBV6-6 and TRBJ2-2; 9 bases align to TRBD2. The CDR3 extends over 21 amino acids. V trimming: 5 bases; J trimming: 6 bases; junction bases outside the gene matches: 25. The germline V gene has CDR1 MNHNY and CDR2 SVGAGI (reference sequence). CDR3 amino acids: CASSLVPSAGGRFLVSGELFF. As DNA, the CDR3 is TGTGCCAGCAGTCTCGTGCCTTCGGCGGGGGGGCGGTTTCTTGTTTCCGGGGAGCTGTTTTTT.

This rearrangement joins TRBV4-1 to TRBJ2-7; TRBD2 is a possible D gene (6 bases). The CDR3 spans 16 residues. Germline V gives CDR1 MGHRA, CDR2 YSYEKL. Deletions cut 7 bases from V and 0 bases from J, with 19 bases between. CDR3 region: CASTRATGESSYEQYF. The CDR3 DNA reads as TGCGCCAGCACCCGGGCAACGGGGGAGAGCTCCTACGAGCAGTACTTC.

This rearrangement joins TRBV4-1 to TRBJ2-5, with D possibly matching TRBD2 (6 bases). The V end lost 3 bases, the J end lost 2 bases, and 19 bases lay between the germline ends. The CDR3 consists of 17 residues. Germline loops: CDR1 MGHRA, CDR2 YSYEKL. CDR3 sequence (DNA): TGCGCCAGCAGCCACGATGGTGGGCGGGGAGCACAAGAGACCCAGTACTTC. This gives the protein CASSHDGGRGAQETQYF.

CDR3 nucleotides: TGTGCCAGCAGTGAAGACTTAGGAGTAGATCAGCCCCAGCATTTT. This translates into CASSEDLGVDQPQHF. The genes are TRBV6-1 and TRBJ1-5; D gene uncertain. In germline, CDR1 is MNHNS, CDR2 SASEGT. The CDR3 has 15 amino acids. Trimming pared 1 base from V and 5 bases from J, leaving 12 bases between.

The rearrangement joins TRBV12-3 or TRBV12-4 to TRBJ1-2; D unresolved. The V gene lost 7 bases and the J gene lost 8 bases, with 17 bases spanning the gap. The CDR3 sequence is 13 residues long. The CDR3 here is CASNFRGRQGYTF. As DNA, the CDR3 is TGTGCCAGCAATTTTCGGGGAAGGCAGGGCTACACCTTC.

The genes are TRBV6-5 and TRBJ2-1, with 9 bases fitting TRBD2. The CDR3 sequence is 16 residues long. Trimming at V came to 0 bases and at J to 5 bases, leaving 5 bases not matched to a gene. CDR1 is MNHEY, CDR2 SVGAGI, per germline. CDR3 region: CASSYSGRGGNNEQFF. DNA of the CDR3: TGTGCCAGCAGTTACTCCGGGCGGGGGGGAAACAATGAGCAGTTCTTC.

About this clone: One junction end disagrees with the germline gene, perhaps due to a read error. The V call is TRBV7-7, the J call TRBJ2-7, with D possibly matching TRBD1 (5 bases). CDR3 size: 15 residues. Germline values: CDR1 SSHAT, CDR2 FNYEAQ (reference sequence). The DNA for the CDR3 is TGTGCTAGCAGCTACCTACCTAGGGGATCCTACGAGCAGTACTTC. Translated, it gives CASSYLPRGSYEQYF.

The V gene is TRBV6-6, the J gene TRBJ1-1; D ambiguous. This CDR3 is 13 amino acids long. The germline V gene has CDR1 MNHNY and CDR2 SVGAGI (reference sequence). Trimming pared 1 base from V and 5 bases from J, leaving 8 bases between. The CDR3 is CASSYYPGTEAFF. For the CDR3, the DNA is TGTGCCAGCAGTTACTACCCGGGGACTGAAGCTTTCTTT.

The rearrangement joins TRBV6-5 to TRBJ2-3; D is perhaps TRBD2 (6 bases). Germline assignment: CDR1 MNHEY and CDR2 SVGAGI. The CDR3 is 14 amino acids. V lost 2 bases to trimming and J lost 3 bases, with 9 bases between them. The CDR3 reads CASSYQAGTDTQYF. CDR3 nucleotide sequence: TGTGCCAGCAGTTACCAGGCGGGAACAGATACGCAGTATTTT.

This chain connects TRBV7-9 to TRBJ1-5; D perhaps matches TRBD1 (6 bases). V lost 6 bases and J 9 bases, leaving 18 bases between the germline ends. In germline, CDR1 is SEHNR, CDR2 FQNEAQ (reference sequence). The CDR3 totals 14 residues. CDR3 region: CASSPQGVGTPQHF. CDR3 nucleotide sequence: TGTGCCAGCAGTCCACAGGGTGTGGGTACGCCCCAGCATTTT.

The chain uses TRBV19 and TRBJ1-2; perhaps TRBD1 as D (5 bases). The germline V gene encodes CDR1 LNHDA and CDR2 SQIVND (reference sequence). The CDR3 has 15 residues. V was clipped by 4 bases and J by 8 bases, with 20 bases between them. This CDR3 is CASSRGGTSGMGYTF. DNA of the CDR3: TGTGCCAGTAGTAGAGGCGGGACTTCAGGGATGGGCTACACCTTC.